A single T cell receptor beta chain is shown here with its context. Its antigen is still unknown. The data belong to a study of T-cell memory formation after mild COVID-19. Looking at the study overall: Among the donors, TCR clusters were largely specific to each donor.

TCR alpha and TCR beta cDNA libraries carrying sample barcodes and UMIs came from 5'RACE with constant-segment primers. TCRdb used MiXCR to reprocess the 5' RACE reads, holding one entry per CDR3 protein. The table includes roughly 400,000 distinct CDR3 sequences, approximately 25% detected once. Study outcomes and limitations: Clones contracting across day 15 to 85 had a balanced CD4/CD8 profile; later expanding clones leaned CD4+.

The specimen was PBMCs or a T cell subset sorted from them (not recorded which). The receptor was isolated from an adult woman who had mild COVID-19 (a few samples of this study predate the infection). Cell type and time point are not known.

CDR3 protein: CASSYPGTALLHF. DNA for the CDR3: TGTGCCAGCAGTTACCCTGGGACGGCCCTCCTCCACTTT. V gene TRBV6-6 combines with J gene TRBJ1-6; the D gene is possibly TRBD1 (5 bases). V was cut by 2 bases and J by 15 bases, with 14 bases left in between. Germline assignment: CDR1 MNHNY and CDR2 SVGAGI (reference sequence). The CDR3 runs to 13 residues.